This T cell receptor beta chain derives from a study of Graves' ophthalmopathy and Graves' hyperthyroidism. Findings of the study overall: Clonotypes were expanded in thyroid at above 0.001 frequency, and most also appeared in blood.

Ophthalmopathy donors' eye disease showed moderate-to-severe activity, CAS of at least 3, NOSPECS of at least 4 and duration under 3 months. Other autoimmune diseases, uncontrolled infections, pregnancy or lactation led to the exclusion of patients. Reliance was placed on clinical symptoms, serum thyroxine, TRAb, thyroid ultrasound and orbital computed tomography for diagnosis. RNA served as the template for amplifying TCR beta CDR3 regions. A first-round RT-PCR used HTBI primers, followed by a second-round multiplex PCR. TCRdb ran MiXCR on the multiplex PCR reads and lists one entry per CDR3 protein. The table has over 450,000 distinct CDR3 sequences, about 15% seen once. This clonotype was seen a handful of times. Its antigen remains unidentified. The clonotype was recovered from a woman between 25 and 40 years old with Graves' ophthalmopathy. Specimen: blood.

In DNA form, the CDR3 reads TGCGCCAGCAGCCCTTTGGGGGCCGGGAATTCACCCCTCCACTTT. The encoded protein is CASSPLGAGNSPLHF. J is TRBJ1-6 and V is TRBV5-1; tentatively, D is TRBD1 (6 bases). From germline, CDR1 is SGHRS and CDR2 YFSETQ. This CDR3 contains 15 residues. Trimming removed 4 bases from V and 7 bases from J, with 15 bases in between.